This T cell receptor (beta chain) was recovered during a study of CD8 T cells in ankylosing spondylitis. Regarding the study as a whole: Ankylosing spondylitis blood appeared to carry a characteristic TCR beta motif of several highly homologous variants. As reported, disease-linked clones showed significant enrichment in matched ankylosing spondylitis synovial fluid. Earlier studies detected some motif variants in reactive arthritis synovial fluid and blood.

The V and J ends lost 2 bases and 3 bases respectively, with 11 bases between them. The CDR3 spans 14 residues. Looked up from germline, CDR1 is SGHAT and CDR2 is FQNNGV. As to this clonotype: Its cognate antigen is unknown.

Molecular-barcoded quantitative 5'-RACE produced these TCR beta libraries. MiXCR, run by TCRdb on the 5' RACE reads, gives a single entry per CDR3 protein. The sample shows roughly 470,000 distinct CDR3 sequences, 20% to 30% of them seen only once. The rearrangement links TRBV11-2 to TRBJ2-7; D is possibly TRBD1 or TRBD2 (5 bases each). The clonotype comes from a male donor with ankylosing spondylitis. The sample was blood, either unsorted or a sorted T cell fraction (not recorded which). This CDR3 reads CASSLTVGGYEQYF. CDR3 DNA: TGTGCCAGCAGCTTAACAGTTGGGGGCTACGAGCAGTACTTC.